Listed here is a single T cell receptor (beta chain). Its specificity is unknown. The sample is drawn from a study of yellow fever vaccine responses in identical twins. General observations from the study: Twins' vaccine T cell responses were reported to seem partly convergent and partly personalized.

TCRdb called the RT-PCR reads again in MiXCR, with one record for every CDR3 protein. In the table there are about 17,000 distinct CDR3 sequences, around 70% of which are singletons. V shed 2 bases and J 5 bases; nucleotides not matched to a gene: 10. Per germline, CDR1 SEHNR and CDR2 FQNEAQ (reference sequence). CDR3 size: 16 residues. This receptor was obtained from a woman younger than 30 who received the yellow fever vaccine. Sequencing used T cells from blood (PBMCs), unsorted or a sorted subset (not recorded which), obtained before or after yellow fever vaccination (not recorded which). The chain carries TRBV7-9 and TRBJ2-5; 8 bases match TRBD2. The CDR3 protein is CASSLTTSAGGETQYF. CDR3 nucleotide sequence: TGTGCCAGCAGCTTAACGACTAGCGCTGGTGGGGAGACCCAGTACTTC.